The subject of this entry is one TCR beta chain. Its target is not known. Data came from immunoSEQ multiplex PCR; TCRdb stores just in-frame clones and leaves some out. In the table there are more than 85,000 clones, around 86% of which are singletons. The data derive from a study of cytomegalovirus exposure and HLA in healthy donors. General study results and limits: Specific recognition of CMV antigens was confirmed in vitro for a few chains (all CMV-associated).

V trimming: 3 bases; J trimming: 4 bases; junction bases outside the gene matches: 4. Per germline, CDR1 SGHDT and CDR2 YYEEEE. CDR3 length equals 15 residues. The chain has TRBV5-6 and TRBJ1-4, with 9 bases matching TRBD1. Material for sequencing was PBMCs. This receptor was obtained from a woman aged 18-35 years in good health and CMV-seropositive. The CDR3 sequence: CASSSQGAYNEKLFF. The CDR3 nucleotides are TGTGCCAGCAGCTCACAGGGGGCTTATAATGAAAAACTGTTTTTT.